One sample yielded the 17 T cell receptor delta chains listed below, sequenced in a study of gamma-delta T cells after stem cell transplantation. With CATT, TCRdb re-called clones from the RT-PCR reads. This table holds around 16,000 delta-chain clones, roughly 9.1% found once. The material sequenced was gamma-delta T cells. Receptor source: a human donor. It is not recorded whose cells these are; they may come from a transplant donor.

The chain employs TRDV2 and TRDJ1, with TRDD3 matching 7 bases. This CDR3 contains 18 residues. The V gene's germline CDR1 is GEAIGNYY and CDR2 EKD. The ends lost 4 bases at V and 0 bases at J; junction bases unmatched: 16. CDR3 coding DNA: TGTGCCTGTGAGCCGATGTCTTGGGGGAGAGAAGACACCGATAAACTCATCTTT. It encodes CACEPMSWGREDTDKLIF.

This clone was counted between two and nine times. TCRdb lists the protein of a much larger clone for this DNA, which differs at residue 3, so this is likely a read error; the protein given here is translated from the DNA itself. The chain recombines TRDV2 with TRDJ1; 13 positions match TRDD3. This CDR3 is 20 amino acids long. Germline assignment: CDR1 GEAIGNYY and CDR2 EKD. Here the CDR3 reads CAYDPLLGDTQALLTDKLIF. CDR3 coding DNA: TGTGCCTATGACCCACTACTGGGGGATACGCAAGCCCTTTTAACCGATAAACTCATCTTT.

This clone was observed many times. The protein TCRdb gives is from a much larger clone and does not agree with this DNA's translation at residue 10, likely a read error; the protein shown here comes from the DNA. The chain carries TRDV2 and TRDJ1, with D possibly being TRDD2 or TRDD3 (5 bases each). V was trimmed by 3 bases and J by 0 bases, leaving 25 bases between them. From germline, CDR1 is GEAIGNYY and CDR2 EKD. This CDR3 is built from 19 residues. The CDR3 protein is CACDPTTHTVGSYTDKLIF. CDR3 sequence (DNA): TGTGCCTGTGACCCTACTACCCACACTGTGGGATCGTACACCGATAAACTCATCTTT.

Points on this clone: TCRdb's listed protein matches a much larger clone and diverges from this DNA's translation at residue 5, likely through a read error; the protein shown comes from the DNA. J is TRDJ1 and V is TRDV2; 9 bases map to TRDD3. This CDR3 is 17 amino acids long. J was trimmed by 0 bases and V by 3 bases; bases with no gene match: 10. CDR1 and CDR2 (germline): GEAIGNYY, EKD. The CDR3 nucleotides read TGTGCCTGTGACGTCCTAGGGGATACGAATTACACCGATAAACTCATCTTT. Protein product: CACDVLGDTNYTDKLIF.

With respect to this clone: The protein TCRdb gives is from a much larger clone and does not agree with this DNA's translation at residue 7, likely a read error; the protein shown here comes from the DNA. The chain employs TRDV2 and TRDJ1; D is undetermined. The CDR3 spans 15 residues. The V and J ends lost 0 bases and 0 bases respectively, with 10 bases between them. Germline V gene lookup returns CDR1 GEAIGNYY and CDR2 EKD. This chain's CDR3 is CACDTVSAYTDKLIF. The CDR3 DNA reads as TGTGCCTGTGACACCGTGAGTGCGTACACCGATAAACTCATCTTT.

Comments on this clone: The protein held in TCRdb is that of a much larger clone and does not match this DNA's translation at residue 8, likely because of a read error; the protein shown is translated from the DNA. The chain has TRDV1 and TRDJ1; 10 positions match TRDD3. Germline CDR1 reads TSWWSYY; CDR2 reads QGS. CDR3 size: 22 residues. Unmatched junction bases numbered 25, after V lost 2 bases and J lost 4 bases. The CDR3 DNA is TGTGCTCTTGGGGAAATCTGGGGGGCGATGGATGAGGACTGGGGGATTGTCGATAAACTCATCTTT. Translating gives CALGEIWGAMDEDWGIVDKLIF.

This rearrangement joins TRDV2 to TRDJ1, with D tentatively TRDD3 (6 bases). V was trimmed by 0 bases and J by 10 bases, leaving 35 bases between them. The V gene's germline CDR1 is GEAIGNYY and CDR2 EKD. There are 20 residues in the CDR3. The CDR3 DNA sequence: TGTGCCTGTGACACCGTGGTGAACCCGGTGGATACCTCTGTCGACGATCCACTCATCTTT. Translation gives CACDTVVNPVDTSVDDPLIF.

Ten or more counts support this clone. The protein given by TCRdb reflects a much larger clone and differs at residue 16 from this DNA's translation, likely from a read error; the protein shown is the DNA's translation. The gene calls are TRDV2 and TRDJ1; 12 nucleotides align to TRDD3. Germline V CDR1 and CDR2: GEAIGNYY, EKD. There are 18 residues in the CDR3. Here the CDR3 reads CACDMLSGGYAGADKPIF. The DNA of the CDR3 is TGTGCCTGTGACATGCTATCTGGGGGATACGCGGGGGCCGATAAACCCATCTTT.

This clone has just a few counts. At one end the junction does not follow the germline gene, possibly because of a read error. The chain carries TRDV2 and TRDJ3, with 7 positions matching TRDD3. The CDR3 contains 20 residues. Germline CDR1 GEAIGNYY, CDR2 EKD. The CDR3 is CACDHAGGFKDSCDTRPMFF. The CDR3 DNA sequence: TGTGCCTGTGACCACGCTGGGGGTTTTAAAGACTCCTGTGACACCCGACCGATGTTTTTC.

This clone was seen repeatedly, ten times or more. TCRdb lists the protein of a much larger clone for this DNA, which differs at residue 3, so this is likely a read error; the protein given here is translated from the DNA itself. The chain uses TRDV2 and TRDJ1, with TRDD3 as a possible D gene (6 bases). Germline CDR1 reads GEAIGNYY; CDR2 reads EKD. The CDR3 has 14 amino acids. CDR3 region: CASDTVSGERELIF. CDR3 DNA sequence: TGTGCCAGTGACACCGTGTCGGGGGAGAGGGAACTCATCTTT.

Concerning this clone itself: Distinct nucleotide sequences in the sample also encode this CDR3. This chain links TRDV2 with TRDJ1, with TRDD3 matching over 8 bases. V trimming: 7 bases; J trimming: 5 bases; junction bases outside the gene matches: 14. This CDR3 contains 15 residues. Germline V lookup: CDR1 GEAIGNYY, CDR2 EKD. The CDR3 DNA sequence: TGTGCCTGCGACCAGCTGGGGATACCCACTGATAAACTCATCTTT. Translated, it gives CACDQLGIPTDKLIF.

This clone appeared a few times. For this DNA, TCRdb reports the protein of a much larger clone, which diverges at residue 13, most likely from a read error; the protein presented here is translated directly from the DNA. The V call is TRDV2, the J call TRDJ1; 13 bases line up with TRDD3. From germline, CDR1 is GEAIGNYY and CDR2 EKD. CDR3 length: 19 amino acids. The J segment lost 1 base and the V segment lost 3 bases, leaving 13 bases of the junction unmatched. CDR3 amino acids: CACDPLLGDTQKCTDKLIF. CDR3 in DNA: TGTGCCTGTGACCCACTACTGGGGGATACGCAAAAGTGCACCGATAAACTCATCTTT.

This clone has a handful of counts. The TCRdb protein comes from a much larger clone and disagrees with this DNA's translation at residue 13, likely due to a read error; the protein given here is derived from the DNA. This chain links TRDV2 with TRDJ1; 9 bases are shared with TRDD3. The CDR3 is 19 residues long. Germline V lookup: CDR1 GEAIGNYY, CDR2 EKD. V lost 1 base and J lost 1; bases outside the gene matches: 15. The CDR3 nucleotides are TGTGCCTGTGACACACTAACTGGGGGAGTTCCATCGTGCACCGATAAACTCATCTTT. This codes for CACDTLTGGVPSCTDKLIF.

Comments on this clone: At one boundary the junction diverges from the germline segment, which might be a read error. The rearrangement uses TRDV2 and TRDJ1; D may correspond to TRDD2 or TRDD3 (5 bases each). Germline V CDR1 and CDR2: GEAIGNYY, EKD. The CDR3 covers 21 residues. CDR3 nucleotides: TGTGCCTGTGACACTCTCCGCTATTCCCTTCATACTGGTCTCTACACCGCTAAACTCATCTTT. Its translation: CACDTLRYSLHTGLYTAKLIF.

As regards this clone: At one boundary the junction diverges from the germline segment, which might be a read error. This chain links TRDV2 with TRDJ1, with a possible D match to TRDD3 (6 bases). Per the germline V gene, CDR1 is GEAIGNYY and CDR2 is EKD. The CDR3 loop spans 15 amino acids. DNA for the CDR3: TGTGCCTGTGACACGGTACTGGGTGGGTCCGATAAACCCATCTTT. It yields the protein CACDTVLGGSDKPIF.

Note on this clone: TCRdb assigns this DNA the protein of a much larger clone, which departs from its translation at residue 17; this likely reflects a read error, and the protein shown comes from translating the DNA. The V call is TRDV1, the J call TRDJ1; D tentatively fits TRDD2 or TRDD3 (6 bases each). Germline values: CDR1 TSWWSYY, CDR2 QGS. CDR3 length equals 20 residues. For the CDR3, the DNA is TGTGCTCTTGGGGAAAGTGGTGGGTCCTACGGGGACTGGGAGGCCGATAGACTCATCTTT. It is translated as CALGESGGSYGDWEADRLIF.

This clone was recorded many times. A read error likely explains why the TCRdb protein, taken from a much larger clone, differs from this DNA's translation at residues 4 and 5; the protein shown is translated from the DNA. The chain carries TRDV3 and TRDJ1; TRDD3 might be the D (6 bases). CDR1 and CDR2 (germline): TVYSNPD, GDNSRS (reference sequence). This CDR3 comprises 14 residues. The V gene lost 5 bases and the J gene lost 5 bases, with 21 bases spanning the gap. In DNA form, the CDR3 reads TGTGCCCTCTTCTGCTACGACCTGGGGGATAAACTCATCTTT. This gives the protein CALFCYDLGDKLIF.